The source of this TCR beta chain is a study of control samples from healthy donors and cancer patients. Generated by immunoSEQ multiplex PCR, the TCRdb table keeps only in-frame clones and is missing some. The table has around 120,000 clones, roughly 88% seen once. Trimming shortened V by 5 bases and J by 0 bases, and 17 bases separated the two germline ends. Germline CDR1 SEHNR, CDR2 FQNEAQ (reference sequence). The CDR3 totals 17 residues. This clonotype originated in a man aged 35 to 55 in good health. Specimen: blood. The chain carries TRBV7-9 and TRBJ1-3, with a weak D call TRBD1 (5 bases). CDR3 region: CASSRAGTAFSGNTIYF. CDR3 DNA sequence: TGTGCCAGCAGCCGGGCGGGGACGGCCTTCTCTGGAAACACCATATATTTT.